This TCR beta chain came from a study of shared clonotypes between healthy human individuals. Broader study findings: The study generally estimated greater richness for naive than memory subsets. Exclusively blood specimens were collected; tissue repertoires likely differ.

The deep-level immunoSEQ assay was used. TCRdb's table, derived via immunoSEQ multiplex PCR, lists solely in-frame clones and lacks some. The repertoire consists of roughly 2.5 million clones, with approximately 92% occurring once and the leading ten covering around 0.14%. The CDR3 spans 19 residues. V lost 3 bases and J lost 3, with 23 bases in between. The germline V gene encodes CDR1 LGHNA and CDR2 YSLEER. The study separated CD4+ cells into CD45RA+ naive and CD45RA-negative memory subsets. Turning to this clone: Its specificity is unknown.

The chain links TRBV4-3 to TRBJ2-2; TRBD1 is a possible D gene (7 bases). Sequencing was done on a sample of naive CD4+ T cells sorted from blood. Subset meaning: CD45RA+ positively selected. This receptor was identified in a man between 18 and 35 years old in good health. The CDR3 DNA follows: TGCGCCAGCAGCCAGACCCTCGTTTGGCAGGGGGGAGACACCGGGGAGCTGTTTTTT. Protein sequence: CASSQTLVWQGGDTGELFF.